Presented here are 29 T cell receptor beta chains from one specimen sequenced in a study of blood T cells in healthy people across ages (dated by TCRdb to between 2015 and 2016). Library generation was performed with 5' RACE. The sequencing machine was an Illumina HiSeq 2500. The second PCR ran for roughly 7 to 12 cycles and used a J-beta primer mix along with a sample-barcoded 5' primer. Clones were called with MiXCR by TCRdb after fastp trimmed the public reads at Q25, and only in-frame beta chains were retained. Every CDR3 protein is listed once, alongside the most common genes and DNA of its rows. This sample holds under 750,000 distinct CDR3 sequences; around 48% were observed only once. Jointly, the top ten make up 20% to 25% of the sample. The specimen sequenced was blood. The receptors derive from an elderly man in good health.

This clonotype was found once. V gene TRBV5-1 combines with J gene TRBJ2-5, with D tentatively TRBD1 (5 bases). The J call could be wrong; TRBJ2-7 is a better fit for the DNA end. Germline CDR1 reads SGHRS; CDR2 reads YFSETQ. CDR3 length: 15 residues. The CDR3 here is CASSLTPGPGGEQYF. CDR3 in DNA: TGCGCCAGCAGCTTAACCCCAGGGCCGGGCGGCGAGCAGTACTTC.

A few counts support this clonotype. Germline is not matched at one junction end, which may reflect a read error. The DNA for the CDR3 is TGTGCCAGCAGCGTAGCCGATTCTGGAAACACCATATATTTT. Protein product: CASSVADSGNTIYF. The rearrangement uses TRBV11-1 and TRBJ1-3; D gene ambiguous. The CDR3 is made up of 14 amino acids. Germline V CDR1 and CDR2: SGHAT, FQDESV (reference sequence).

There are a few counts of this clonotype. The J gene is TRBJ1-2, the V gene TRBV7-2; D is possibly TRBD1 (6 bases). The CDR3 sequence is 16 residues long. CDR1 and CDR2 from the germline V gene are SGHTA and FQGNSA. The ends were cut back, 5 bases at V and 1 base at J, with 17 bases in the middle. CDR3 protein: CASSQEGGRLNYGYTF. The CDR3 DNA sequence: TGTGCCAGCAGCCAAGAGGGGGGGCGACTTAACTATGGCTACACCTTC.

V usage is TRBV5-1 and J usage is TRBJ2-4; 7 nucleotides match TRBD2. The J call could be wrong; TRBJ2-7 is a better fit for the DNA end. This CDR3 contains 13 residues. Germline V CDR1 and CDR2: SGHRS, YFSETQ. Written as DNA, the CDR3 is TGCGCCAGCAAGCGGGGCTTTACCTACGAGCAGTACTTC. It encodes CASKRGFTYEQYF.

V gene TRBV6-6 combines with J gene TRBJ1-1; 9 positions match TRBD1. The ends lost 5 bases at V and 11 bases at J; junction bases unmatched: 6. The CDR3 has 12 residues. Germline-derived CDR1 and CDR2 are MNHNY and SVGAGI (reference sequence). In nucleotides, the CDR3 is TGTGCCAGCAGTCCCAGACAGGGGGATGCTTTCTTT. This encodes CASSPRQGDAFF.

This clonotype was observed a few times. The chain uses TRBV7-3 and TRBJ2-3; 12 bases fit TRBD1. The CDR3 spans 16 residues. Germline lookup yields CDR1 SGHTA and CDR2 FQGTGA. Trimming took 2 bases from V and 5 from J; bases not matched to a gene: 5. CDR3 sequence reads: CASSLLGQGAGDTQYF. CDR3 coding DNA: TGTGCCAGCAGCTTACTGGGACAGGGGGCTGGAGATACGCAGTATTTT.

CDR3 region: CASSYSWDSGNEQFF. In nucleotides, the CDR3 is TGTGCCAGCAGTTACTCCTGGGACAGCGGCAATGAGCAGTTCTTC. The rearrangement links TRBV6-2 or TRBV6-3 to TRBJ2-1; 7 positions agree with TRBD1. Unmatched junction bases numbered 5, after V lost 0 bases and J lost 6 bases. Per the germline V gene, CDR1 is MNHEY and CDR2 is SVGEGT. This CDR3 has 15 residues.

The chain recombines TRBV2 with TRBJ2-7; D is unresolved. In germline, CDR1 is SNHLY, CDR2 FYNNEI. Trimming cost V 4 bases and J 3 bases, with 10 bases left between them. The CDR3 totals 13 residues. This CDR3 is CASSVDLFYEQYF. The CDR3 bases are TGTGCCAGCAGTGTAGACCTGTTCTACGAGCAGTACTTC. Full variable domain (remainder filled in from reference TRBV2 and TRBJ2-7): EPEVTQTPSHQVTQMGQEVILRCVPISNHLYFYWYRQILGQKVEFLVSFYNNEISEKSEIFDDQFSVERPDGSNFTLKIRSTKLEDSAMYFCASSVDLFYEQYFGPGTRLTVT.

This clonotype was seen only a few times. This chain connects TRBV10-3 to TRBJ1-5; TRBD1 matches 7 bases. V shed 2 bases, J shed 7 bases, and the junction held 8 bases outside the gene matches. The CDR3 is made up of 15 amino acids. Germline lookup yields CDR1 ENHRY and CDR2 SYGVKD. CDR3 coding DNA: TGTGCCATCAGTGAGAACAGGGGAGAATTACAGCCCCAGCATTTT. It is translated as CAISENRGELQPQHF.

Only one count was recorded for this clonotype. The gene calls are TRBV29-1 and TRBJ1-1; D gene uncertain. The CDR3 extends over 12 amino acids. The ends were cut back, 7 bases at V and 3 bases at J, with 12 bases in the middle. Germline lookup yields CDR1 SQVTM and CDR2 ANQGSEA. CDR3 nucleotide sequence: TGCAGCGCCGACTTTAGTGACACTGAAGCTTTCTTT. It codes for CSADFSDTEAFF.

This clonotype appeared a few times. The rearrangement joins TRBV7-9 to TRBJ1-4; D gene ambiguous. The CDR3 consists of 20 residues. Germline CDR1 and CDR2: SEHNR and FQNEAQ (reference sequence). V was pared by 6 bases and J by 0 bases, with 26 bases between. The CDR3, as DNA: TGTGCCAGCAGTTTCGAGACCAGGATCTTGGTAATGGCAACTAATGAAAAACTGTTTTTT. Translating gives CASSFETRILVMATNEKLFF.

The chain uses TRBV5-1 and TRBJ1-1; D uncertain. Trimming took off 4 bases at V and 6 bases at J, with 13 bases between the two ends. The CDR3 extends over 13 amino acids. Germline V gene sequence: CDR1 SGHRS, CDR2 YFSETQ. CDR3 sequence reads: CASSRRDGSEAFF. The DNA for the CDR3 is TGCGCCAGCAGCCGGAGGGATGGTTCTGAAGCTTTCTTT.

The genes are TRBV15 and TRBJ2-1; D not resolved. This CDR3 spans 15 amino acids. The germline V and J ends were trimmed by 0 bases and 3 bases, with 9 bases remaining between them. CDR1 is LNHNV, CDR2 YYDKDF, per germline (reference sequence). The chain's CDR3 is CATSRDSGSYNEQFF. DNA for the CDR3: TGTGCCACCAGCAGAGATTCGGGCAGCTACAATGAGCAGTTCTTC.

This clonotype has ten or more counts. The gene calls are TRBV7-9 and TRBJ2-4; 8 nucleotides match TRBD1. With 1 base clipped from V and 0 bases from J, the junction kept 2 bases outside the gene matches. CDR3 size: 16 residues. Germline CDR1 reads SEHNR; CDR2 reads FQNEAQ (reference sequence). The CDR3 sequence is CASSLGQGIAKNIQYF. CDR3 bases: TGTGCCAGCAGCTTAGGACAGGGGATAGCCAAAAACATTCAGTACTTC.

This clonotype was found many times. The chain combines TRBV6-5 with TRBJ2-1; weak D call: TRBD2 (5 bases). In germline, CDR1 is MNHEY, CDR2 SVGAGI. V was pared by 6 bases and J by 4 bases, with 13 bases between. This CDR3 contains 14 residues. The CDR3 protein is CASSPSTTYNEQFF. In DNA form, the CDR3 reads TGTGCCAGCAGCCCCTCGACTACATACAATGAGCAGTTCTTC.

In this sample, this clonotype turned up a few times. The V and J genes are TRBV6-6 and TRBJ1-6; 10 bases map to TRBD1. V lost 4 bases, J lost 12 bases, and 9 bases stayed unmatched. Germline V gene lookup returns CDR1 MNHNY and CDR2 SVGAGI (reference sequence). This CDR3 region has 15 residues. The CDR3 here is CASSSRTGGFIPLHF. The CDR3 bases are TGTGCCAGCAGTTCCCGGACAGGGGGTTTTATACCCCTCCACTTT.

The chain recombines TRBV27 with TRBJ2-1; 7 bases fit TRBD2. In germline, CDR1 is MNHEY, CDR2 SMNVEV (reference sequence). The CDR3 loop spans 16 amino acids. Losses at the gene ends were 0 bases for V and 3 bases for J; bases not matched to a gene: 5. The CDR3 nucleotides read TGTGCCAGCAGTTTATCGGGCCTAGCGGACTACAATGAGCAGTTCTTC. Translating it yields CASSLSGLADYNEQFF.

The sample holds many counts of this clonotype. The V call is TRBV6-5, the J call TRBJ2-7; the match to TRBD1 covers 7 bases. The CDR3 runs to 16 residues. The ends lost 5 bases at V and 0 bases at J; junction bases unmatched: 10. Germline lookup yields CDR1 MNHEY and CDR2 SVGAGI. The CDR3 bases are TGTGCCAGCAGTAACCCGACAGGGTTAAGCTCCTACGAGCAGTACTTC. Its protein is CASSNPTGLSSYEQYF.

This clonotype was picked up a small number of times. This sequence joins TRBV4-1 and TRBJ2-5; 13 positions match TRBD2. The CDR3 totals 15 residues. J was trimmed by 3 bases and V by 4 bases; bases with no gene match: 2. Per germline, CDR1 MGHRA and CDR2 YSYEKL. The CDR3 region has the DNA TGCGCCAGCAGCCCGGGGACTAGCGGGGAAGAGACCCAGTACTTC. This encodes CASSPGTSGEETQYF.

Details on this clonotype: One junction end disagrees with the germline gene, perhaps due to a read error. CDR3 region: CASSDSSVGEAFF. CDR3 sequence (DNA): TGTGCCAGCAGTGACTCGAGTGTGGGCGAAGCTTTCTTT. The chain joins TRBV6-6 to TRBJ1-1; D is undetermined. The CDR3 covers 13 residues. Germline loops: CDR1 MNHNY, CDR2 SVGAGI (reference sequence).

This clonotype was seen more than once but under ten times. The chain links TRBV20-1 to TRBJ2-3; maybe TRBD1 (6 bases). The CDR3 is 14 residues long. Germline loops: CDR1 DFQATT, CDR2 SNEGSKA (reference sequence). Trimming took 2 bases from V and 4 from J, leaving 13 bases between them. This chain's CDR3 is CSARPPRGADTQYF. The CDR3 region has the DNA TGCAGTGCTAGACCCCCCAGGGGAGCAGATACGCAGTATTTT.

CDR3 nucleotides: TGCAGTGGGACCCCTTCCATCTACAATGAGCAGTTCTTC. Translated, it gives CSGTPSIYNEQFF. The chain recombines TRBV20-1 with TRBJ2-1; D is unclear. This CDR3 is built from 13 residues. Germline V gene data show CDR1 as DFQATT and CDR2 as SNEGSKA (reference sequence). With 7 bases removed from V and 3 bases from J, the gap between germline ends came to 13 bases.

CDR3 bases: TGTGCCAGCAGCCTGGTGGAGGGGGCAAGCAAAAACATTCAGTACTTC. This translates into CASSLVEGASKNIQYF. J is TRBJ2-4 and V is TRBV7-9, with D perhaps matching TRBD1 (7 bases). CDR1 and CDR2 from the germline V gene are SEHNR and FQNEAQ (reference sequence). The CDR3 runs to 16 residues. Trimming stripped 5 bases from V and 3 bases from J, with 17 bases between.

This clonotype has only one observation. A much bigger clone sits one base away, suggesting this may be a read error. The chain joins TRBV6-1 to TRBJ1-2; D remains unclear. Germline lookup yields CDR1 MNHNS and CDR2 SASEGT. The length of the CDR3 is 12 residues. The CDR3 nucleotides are TGTGCCAACAGTGAAGCTAACTATGGCTACACCTTC. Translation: CANSEANYGYTF.

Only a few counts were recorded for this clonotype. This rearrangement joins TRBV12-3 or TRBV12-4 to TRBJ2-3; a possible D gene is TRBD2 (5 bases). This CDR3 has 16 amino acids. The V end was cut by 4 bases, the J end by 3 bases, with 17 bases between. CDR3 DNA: TGTGCCAGCAGTTCTCTACTCGGGGTAGCAACAGATACGCAGTATTTT. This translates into CASSSLLGVATDTQYF.

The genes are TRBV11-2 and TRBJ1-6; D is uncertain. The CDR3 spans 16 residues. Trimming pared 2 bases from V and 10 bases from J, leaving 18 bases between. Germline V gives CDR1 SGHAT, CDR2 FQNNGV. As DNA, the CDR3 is TGTGCCAGCAGCTTATTTTACAGCCTTGTTCCATCACCCCTCCACTTT. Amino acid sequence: CASSLFYSLVPSPLHF.

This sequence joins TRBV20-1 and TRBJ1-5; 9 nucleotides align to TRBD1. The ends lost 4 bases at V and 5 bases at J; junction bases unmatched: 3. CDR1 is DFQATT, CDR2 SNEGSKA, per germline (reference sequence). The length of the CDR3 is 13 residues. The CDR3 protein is CSANRGRDQPQHF. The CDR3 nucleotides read TGCAGTGCTAACAGGGGGCGTGATCAGCCCCAGCATTTT.

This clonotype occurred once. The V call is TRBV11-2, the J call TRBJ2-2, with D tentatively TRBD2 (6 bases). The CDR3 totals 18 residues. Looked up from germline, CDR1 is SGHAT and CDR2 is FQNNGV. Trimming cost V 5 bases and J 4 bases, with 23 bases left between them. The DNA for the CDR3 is TGTGCCAGCAGCCGTCGAGGGGTAGCGGTGGGGGGCACCGGGGAGCTGTTTTTT. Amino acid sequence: CASSRRGVAVGGTGELFF.

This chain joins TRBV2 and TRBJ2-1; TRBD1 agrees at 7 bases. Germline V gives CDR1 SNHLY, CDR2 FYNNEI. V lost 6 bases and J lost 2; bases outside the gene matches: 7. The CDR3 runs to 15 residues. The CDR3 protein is CASRAGTETYNEQFF. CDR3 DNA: TGTGCCAGCAGGGCCGGGACAGAAACCTACAATGAGCAGTTCTTC.